The entry below gives a single T cell receptor beta chain sequence along with its context. The antigen this receptor binds is unknown. No qualities accompany the bases; no much larger clone lies one base away. This record comes from a study of immune evolution from preneoplasia to lung adenocarcinoma (dated by TCRdb to 2020 to 2022). Notes on the research overall: The study profiled immune contexture across lung adenocarcinoma precursors and invasive adenocarcinoma using immune gene expression, TCR sequencing and multiplex immunofluorescence. Resected precursor lesions (AAH, AIS, MIA) and invasive adenocarcinomas were each compared against paired morphologically normal lung tissue. The sample size was set by how many specimens were available, not by a prior power calculation. The immune data were combined with whole exome sequencing and methylation data from the same cohort of nodules. A total of about 51 patients contributed TCR sequencing data. Class I HLA alleles were inferred from exome data with POLYSOLVER, and allele-specific HLA loss was detected with LOHHLA. A total of about 53 patients with pulmonary nodules who underwent surgical resection were included in the overall cohort. According to the study, around 110 samples went through TCR sequencing. Summary of the overall study and its limitations: Clonality was highest in normal lung, while later-stage lesions appeared to have lower clonality but higher T cell density and diversity. Findings were based on association rather than direct causation; larger cohorts with long-term follow-up and longitudinal biopsies were deemed needed. Because every patient came from Japan and China, how well the results apply to Western populations was uncertain. Normal lung had the highest top T cell clone frequencies, which appeared to decline progressively from AAH through AIS, MIA and invasive adenocarcinoma.

TCR beta CDR3 regions were sequenced from DNA using the immunoSEQ hsTCRbeta Kit. The study's processing was this. TCR sequencing data were analysed with the ImmunoSEQ Analyzer. T cell clonality was defined as 1 minus Pielou's evenness, calculated on productive rearrangements. To measure T cell diversity, the inverse Simpson index was applied to productive templates. T cell density was defined as TCR beta template counts normalized to usable DNA, with usable DNA estimated by amplification and sequencing of housekeeping genes. Two-sided Kruskal-Wallis tests were used to compare TCR metrics across histologic stages. TCRdb took over this immuneACCESS table, retaining in-frame rearrangements with V and J assigned. Such tables are incomplete; in checked studies, under half of the missing clones stem from an unresolved V gene, and the remainder is unexplained. Clone size and V and J calls were adopted from that table, with D and trimming inferred from the DNA. In this sample the table shows thousands of clones, 75% to 85% of which occur a single time. The ten largest clonotypes hold about a fifth of the sample.

The patients had resection in Japan or China between 2014 and 2017. Two lung cancer pathologists independently reviewed H&E slides to confirm the histologic diagnosis of every case. DNA was isolated from FFPE tissue using the AllPrep DNA/RNA FFPE Kit. The cysteine opens and the phenylalanine closes a CDR3 of 16 amino acids. Only the CDR3 part of the read is kept: 48 bases, read in frame from the first base. At the junction V is shortened by 3 bases and J by 0 bases; bases outside the gene matches: 5. Via the germline V gene (reference sequence), CDR1 is PRHDT and CDR2 FYEKMQ. The material sequenced was FFPE adjacent normal lung tissue. The origin of this receptor is a person aged 60-80 years with lung adenocarcinoma. The chain is made from TRBV13 and TRBJ2-3; 8 middle bases align to TRBD2. The sequence in DNA is TGTGCCAGCAGCTTCCCAATAGCGGGGAGCACAGATACGCAGTATTTT. Translation gives CASSFPIAGSTDTQYF. The CDR3, completed at both ends by the reference TRBV13 and TRBJ2-3 genes, gives the full variable domain AAGVIQSPRHLIKEKRETATLKCYPIPRHDTVYWYQQGPGQDPQFLISFYEKMQSDKGSIPDRFSAQQFSDYHSELNMSSLELGDSALYFCASSFPIAGSTDTQYFGPGTRLTVL.